The clone carrying this T cell receptor beta chain was observed a few times. Its target is unknown. Treatment given: oral pan-JAK inhibitor, 5-10 mg twice daily. The record originates from a study of CD8+ T cells in alopecia areata. Turning to the study itself: Tofacitinib was taken orally by treated patients, and the dose was 5 to 10 mg twice daily.

Study-level points and caveats: The study also sequences resident alphabeta T cells of normal skin in scalp samples. Alopecia totalis/universalis scalp especially showed more expanded CD8+ clones than normal scalp.

RNA extraction and reverse transcription yielded cDNA as sequencing template. Assay used: immunoSEQ multiplex PCR; TCRdb lists only in-frame clones, some missing. The sample records 170,000 or so clones, roughly three fifths being singletons. V shed 4 bases and J 1 base; nucleotides not matched to a gene: 5. The germline V gene encodes CDR1 SGHNT and CDR2 YYREEE (reference sequence). The CDR3 totals 14 residues. The starting material was CD8+ T cells sorted from blood, obtained at week 24, from a patient treated with tofacitinib. This TCR was recovered from a human donor with alopecia areata. The J gene is TRBJ2-7, the V gene TRBV5-4; 7 bases line up with TRBD2. CDR3 DNA sequence: TGTGCCAGCAGCCCAACGCGGGAGTCCTACGAGCAGTACTTC. Protein product: CASSPTRESYEQYF.